Shown below are 25 T cell receptor beta chains from a single sample sequenced in a study of blood T cell repertoires in COVID-19 (dated by TCRdb to 2018 to 2021). The library was built by means of the immunoSEQ multiplex PCR assay. TCRdb stores this immuneACCESS table with in-frame sequences only. Part of the clones is absent; in the studies checked, under half of the shortfall reflects unresolved V genes, and no reason is known for the rest. This sample comprises 150,000 to 200,000 clones, about 83% of them detected only once. The ten most abundant clones make up 15% to 20% of the sample. Specimen: peripheral blood. These receptor sequences come from a person aged 65 to 85 with COVID-19, enrolled during active disease.

The chain is built from TRBV5-1 and TRBJ2-2; 7 bases fit TRBD2. This CDR3 contains 15 residues. V was pared by 4 bases and J by 1 base, with 4 bases of the junction left unmatched. Per germline, CDR1 SGHRS and CDR2 YFSETQ. The CDR3 DNA sequence: TGCGCCAGCAGCGCTGGGGGGGAGAACACCGGGGAGCTGTTTTTT. Protein product: CASSAGGENTGELFF. The whole variable domain, remainder taken from reference TRBV5-1 and TRBJ2-2, is KAGVTQTPRYLIKTRGQQVTLSCSPISGHRSVSWYQQTPGQGLQFLFEYFSETQRNKGNFPGRFSGRQFSNSRSEMNVSTLELGDSALYLCASSAGGENTGELFFGEGSRLTVL.

The gene calls are TRBV28 and TRBJ2-3, with 12 nucleotides matching TRBD1. The V gene's germline CDR1 is MDHEN and CDR2 SYDVKM. The CDR3 consists of 16 residues. Trimming removed 6 bases from V and 7 bases from J; junction bases left unmatched: 11. CDR3 sequence (DNA): TGTGCCAGCAGCAGGGGAGGCGGGACAGGGGGCTATACGCAGTATTTT. It yields the protein CASSRGGGTGGYTQYF.

This sequence joins TRBV5-1 and TRBJ1-2; possibly TRBD1 for D (6 bases). Trimming took 7 bases from V and 6 from J, leaving 19 bases between them. This CDR3 has 14 residues. The germline gives CDR1 SGHRS, CDR2 YFSETQ. CDR3 protein: CASYDFGGADGYTF. In DNA, the CDR3 is TGCGCCAGCTACGACTTCGGGGGGGCTGATGGCTACACCTTC.

The chain recombines TRBV9 with TRBJ1-3, with unresolved D. CDR1 and CDR2 from the germline V gene are SGDLS and YYNGEE. Trimming cost V 3 bases and J 0 bases, with 7 bases left between them. This CDR3 spans 14 amino acids. The CDR3 DNA reads TGTGCCAGCAGCGCGCAGTACTCTGGAAACACCATATATTTT. This encodes CASSAQYSGNTIYF.

V and J are TRBV10-3 and TRBJ2-5; D is unclear. V was clipped by 8 bases and J by 2 bases, with 6 bases between them. The CDR3 contains 11 residues. Germline CDR1 and CDR2: ENHRY and SYGVKD. As DNA, the CDR3 is TGTGCCATCGGCCTTCAAGAGACCCAGTACTTC. Translating it yields CAIGLQETQYF.

The chain uses TRBV28 and TRBJ1-3; D is ambiguous. The germline V gene has CDR1 MDHEN and CDR2 SYDVKM. Trimming left V 4 bases short and J 4 bases short, with 11 bases between. The length of the CDR3 is 14 residues. The CDR3 sequence is CASSSPSVGNTIYF. In nucleotides, the CDR3 is TGTGCCAGCAGTTCCCCCTCGGTGGGAAACACCATATATTTT.

This chain connects TRBV5-4 to TRBJ1-2; D call uncertain. This CDR3 has 14 residues. Trimming removed 2 bases from V and 2 bases from J, with 10 bases in between. Germline CDR1 reads SGHNT; CDR2 reads YYREEE (reference sequence). The CDR3 spells CASSLYSQNYGYTF. In DNA form, the CDR3 reads TGTGCCAGCAGCTTATACAGCCAGAACTATGGCTACACCTTC.

This chain joins TRBV10-3 and TRBJ1-2; maybe TRBD1 (5 bases). This CDR3 is built from 14 residues. V dropped 6 bases and J dropped 4 bases, with 15 bases sitting between them. The germline V gene has CDR1 ENHRY and CDR2 SYGVKD. Here the CDR3 DNA reads TGTGCCATCAGACAGGCTCACGGGGGCTATGGCTACACCTTC. Protein: CAIRQAHGGYGYTF.

This chain uses TRBV14 with TRBJ2-4; tentatively, D is TRBD1 (8 bases). The CDR3 sequence is 18 residues long. Germline V gene lookup returns CDR1 SGHDN and CDR2 FVKESK. Trimming pared 4 bases from V and 3 bases from J, leaving 22 bases between. CDR3 in DNA: TGTGCCAGCAGCCCCCACCCCACAGGGGGGGTTAGCAAAAACATTCAGTACTTC. It codes for CASSPHPTGGVSKNIQYF.

The V call is TRBV4-3, the J call TRBJ2-1, with a tentative D call TRBD2 (5 bases). Per germline, CDR1 LGHNA and CDR2 YSLEER. Between the trimmed V and J ends, which lost 0 bases and 4 bases, there was a span of 10 bases. CDR3 length: 15 amino acids. The CDR3 DNA is TGCGCCAGCAGCCAAGAAAGGACTGTTTACAATGAGCAGTTCTTC. Encoded protein: CASSQERTVYNEQFF.

V and J are TRBV7-2 and TRBJ1-6; tentative D call: TRBD1 (6 bases). Trimming removed 3 bases from V and 5 bases from J, with 11 bases in between. CDR1 and CDR2 from the germline V gene are SGHTA and FQGNSA. This CDR3 is 15 amino acids long. The CDR3 DNA reads TGTGCCAGCAGCTTTACTGGACAGAATAATTCACCCCTCCACTTT. Translating gives CASSFTGQNNSPLHF.

This clone showed up just once. V is TRBV4-3 and J is TRBJ1-3; 8 positions agree with TRBD1. The ends lost 0 bases at V and 4 bases at J; junction bases unmatched: 2. This CDR3 region has 15 residues. Germline lookup yields CDR1 LGHNA and CDR2 YSLEER. The chain's CDR3 is CASSQDSGGGNTIYF. CDR3 DNA: TGCGCCAGCAGCCAAGACTCAGGGGGCGGAAACACCATATATTTT.

V is TRBV27 and J is TRBJ1-4; TRBD1 aligns across 8 bases. The germline V gene has CDR1 MNHEY and CDR2 SMNVEV (reference sequence). J lost 12 bases, V lost 0 bases, and 9 bases had no gene match. This CDR3 is 15 amino acids long. The CDR3 sequence: CASSLSPTGARELFF. CDR3 bases: TGTGCCAGCAGTTTATCGCCGACAGGGGCCAGGGAACTGTTTTTT. Together with reference TRBV27 and TRBJ1-4, the CDR3 gives the full variable domain: EAQVTQNPRYLITVTGKKLTVTCSQNMNHEYMSWYRQDPGLGLRQIYYSMNVEVTDKGDVPEGYKVSRKEKRNFPLILESPSPNQTSLYFCASSLSPTGARELFFGSGTQLSVL.

The CDR3 nucleotides are TGTGCCAGCAGCAAAAGGGAGGTGGCGGGGGCTAGCGTCTACACCGGGGAGCTGTTTTTT. This sequence encodes CASSKREVAGASVYTGELFF. J is TRBJ2-2 and V is TRBV6-6; possibly TRBD2 for D (7 bases). V gave up 6 bases and J gave up 3 bases, with 29 bases separating them. CDR1 is MNHNY and CDR2 is SVGAGI in the germline V gene (reference sequence). The CDR3 has 20 residues.

This chain connects TRBV27 to TRBJ2-7, with 12 bases that match TRBD1. V lost 4 bases and J lost 3; bases outside the gene matches: 13. The CDR3 contains 18 residues. Germline V lookup: CDR1 MNHEY, CDR2 SMNVEV (reference sequence). CDR3 region: CASSSPGQGASLLYEQYF. DNA for the CDR3: TGTGCCAGCAGTTCTCCGGGACAGGGGGCTTCCCTACTCTACGAGCAGTACTTC.

The chain carries TRBV4-3 and TRBJ1-1; D not certain. The germline V gene has CDR1 LGHNA and CDR2 YSLEER. The CDR3 has 13 amino acids. V was clipped by 0 bases and J by 7 bases, with 9 bases between them. CDR3 DNA sequence: TGCGCCAGCAGCCAAGATGTGGCAGTTGAAGCTTTCTTT. It specifies CASSQDVAVEAFF.

This chain connects TRBV3-1 (or the pseudogene TRBV3-2) to TRBJ2-5; the match to TRBD2 covers 11 bases. CDR1 is LGHDT, CDR2 YNNKEL, per germline (reference sequence). The V segment lost 1 base and the J segment 4 bases; nucleotides outside the gene matches: 8. The CDR3 is 17 residues long. The CDR3 sequence is CASSQGGLAGGRETQYF. CDR3 coding DNA: TGTGCCAGCAGCCAAGGAGGGCTAGCGGGAGGTCGAGAGACCCAGTACTTC.

The chain has TRBV4-3 and TRBJ2-3; TRBD2 agrees at 7 bases. The CDR3 length is 17 residues. Per the germline V gene, CDR1 is LGHNA and CDR2 is YSLEER. The V and J ends lost 2 bases and 6 bases, in that order; junction bases with no gene match: 14. The CDR3 nucleotides read TGCGCCAGCAGCCAAACGAGCAGCGGGATCCGCCCGGATACGCAGTATTTT. It codes for CASSQTSSGIRPDTQYF.

The chain carries TRBV27 and TRBJ1-6; a possible D gene is TRBD1 (6 bases). Trimming pared 1 base from V and 7 bases from J, leaving 11 bases between. The CDR3 length is 15 residues. Germline CDR1 and CDR2: MNHEY and SMNVEV (reference sequence). CDR3 sequence: CASSLWQGPNSPLHF. The CDR3 DNA reads TGTGCCAGCAGTTTATGGCAGGGGCCCAATTCACCCCTCCACTTT.

The CDR3 DNA follows: TGCGCCAGCAGCTTAGTCGGACATCGTAATGAAAAACTGTTTTTT. This sequence encodes CASSLVGHRNEKLFF. The chain uses TRBV5-1 and TRBJ1-4; D may be TRBD1 (5 bases). The CDR3 is 15 amino acids. CDR1 is SGHRS and CDR2 is YFSETQ in the germline V gene. V lost 2 bases and J lost 4, with 12 bases in between.

The V call is TRBV7-2, the J call TRBJ2-4, with 10 bases lining up with TRBD1. The germline V gene has CDR1 SGHTA and CDR2 FQGNSA. The J segment lost 10 bases and the V segment lost 5 bases, leaving 11 bases of the junction unmatched. The CDR3 totals 15 residues. The CDR3 region has the DNA TGTGCCAGCAGCAAAGAGGACAGGGGGGGGTCAATTCAGTACTTC. This encodes CASSKEDRGGSIQYF.

This clone has only one observation. At the DNA level, this CDR3 is encoded by other sequences in the same sample as well. The rearrangement links TRBV11-2 to TRBJ2-7, with D possibly matching TRBD2 (5 bases). The CDR3 consists of 12 residues. CDR1 is SGHAT, CDR2 FQNNGV, per germline. V was cut by 4 bases and J by 3 bases, with 7 bases left in between. CDR3 sequence reads: CASSSAGYEQYF. The CDR3, as DNA: TGTGCCAGCAGCTCCGCGGGCTACGAGCAGTACTTC.

This chain uses TRBV11-2 with TRBJ1-1; D is possibly TRBD1 (5 bases). From germline, CDR1 is SGHAT and CDR2 FQNNGV. This CDR3 has 14 amino acids. V lost 1 base, J lost 4 bases, and 10 bases lay in between. The CDR3 bases are TGTGCCAGCAGCTTAGTAGGGAGGGGCACTGAAGCTTTCTTT. It translates to CASSLVGRGTEAFF.

This chain connects TRBV6-1 to TRBJ2-4; 8 bases line up with TRBD1. CDR1 is MNHNS and CDR2 is SASEGT in the germline V gene. With V trimmed by 3 bases and J by 6 bases, 10 bases remained unmatched. This CDR3 is 16 amino acids long. The chain's CDR3 is CASSELQGVKGNIQYF. CDR3 sequence (DNA): TGTGCCAGCAGTGAGCTACAGGGGGTTAAGGGAAACATTCAGTACTTC.

J is TRBJ2-7 and V is TRBV6-1; 10 nucleotides agree with TRBD2. Per germline, CDR1 MNHNS and CDR2 SASEGT. This CDR3 comprises 18 residues. V was pared by 1 base and J by 0 bases, with 9 bases of the junction left unmatched. This chain's CDR3 is CASSEVTSGLGPSYEQYF. CDR3 sequence (DNA): TGTGCCAGCAGTGAAGTGACTAGCGGGTTAGGCCCCTCCTACGAGCAGTACTTC.